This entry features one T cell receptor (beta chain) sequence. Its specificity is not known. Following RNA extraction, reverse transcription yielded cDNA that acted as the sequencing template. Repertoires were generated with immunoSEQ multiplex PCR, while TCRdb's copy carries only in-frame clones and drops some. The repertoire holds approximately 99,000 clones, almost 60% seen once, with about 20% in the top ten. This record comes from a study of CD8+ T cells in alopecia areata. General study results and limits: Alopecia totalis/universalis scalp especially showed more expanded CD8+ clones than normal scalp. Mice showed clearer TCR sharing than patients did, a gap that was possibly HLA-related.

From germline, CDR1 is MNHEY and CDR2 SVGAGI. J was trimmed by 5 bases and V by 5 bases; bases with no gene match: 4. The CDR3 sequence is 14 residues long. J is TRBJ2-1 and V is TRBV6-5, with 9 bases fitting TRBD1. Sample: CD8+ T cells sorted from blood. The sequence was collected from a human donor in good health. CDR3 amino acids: CASSGQGMNNEQFF. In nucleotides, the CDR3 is TGTGCCAGCAGTGGACAGGGGATGAACAATGAGCAGTTCTTC.